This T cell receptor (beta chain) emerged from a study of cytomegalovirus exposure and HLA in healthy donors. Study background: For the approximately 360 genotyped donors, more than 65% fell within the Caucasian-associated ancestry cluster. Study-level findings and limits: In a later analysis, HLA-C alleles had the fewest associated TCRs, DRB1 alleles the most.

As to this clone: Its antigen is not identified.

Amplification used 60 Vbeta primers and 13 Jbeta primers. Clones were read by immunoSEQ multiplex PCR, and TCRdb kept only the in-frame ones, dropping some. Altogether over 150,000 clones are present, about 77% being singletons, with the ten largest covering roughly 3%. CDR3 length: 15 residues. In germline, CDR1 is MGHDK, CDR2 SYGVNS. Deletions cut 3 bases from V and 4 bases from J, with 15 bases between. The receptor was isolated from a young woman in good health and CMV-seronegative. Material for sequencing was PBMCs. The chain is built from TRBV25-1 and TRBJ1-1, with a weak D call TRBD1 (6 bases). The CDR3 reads CASSDSGDRGTEAFF. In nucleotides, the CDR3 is TGTGCCAGCAGTGACTCAGGGGATCGTGGCACTGAAGCTTTCTTT.